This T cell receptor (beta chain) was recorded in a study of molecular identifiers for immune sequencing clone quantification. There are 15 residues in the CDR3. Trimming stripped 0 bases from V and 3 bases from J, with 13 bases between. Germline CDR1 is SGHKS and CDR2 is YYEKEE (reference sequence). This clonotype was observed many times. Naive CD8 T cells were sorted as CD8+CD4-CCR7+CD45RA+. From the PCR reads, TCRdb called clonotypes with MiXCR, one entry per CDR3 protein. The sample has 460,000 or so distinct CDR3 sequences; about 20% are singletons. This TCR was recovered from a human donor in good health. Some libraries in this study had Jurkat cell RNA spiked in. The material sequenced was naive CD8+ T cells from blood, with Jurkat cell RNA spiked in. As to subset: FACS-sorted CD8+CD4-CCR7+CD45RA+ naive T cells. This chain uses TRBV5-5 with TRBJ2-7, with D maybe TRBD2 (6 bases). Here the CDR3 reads CASSLEWISGYEQYF. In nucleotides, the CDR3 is TGTGCCAGCAGCTTGGAGTGGATTAGCGGCTACGAGCAGTACTTC.